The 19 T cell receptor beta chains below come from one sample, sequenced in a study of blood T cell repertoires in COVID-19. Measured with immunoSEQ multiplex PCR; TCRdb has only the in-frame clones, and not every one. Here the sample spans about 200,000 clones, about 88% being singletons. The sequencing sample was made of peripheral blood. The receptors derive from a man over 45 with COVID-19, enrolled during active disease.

The CDR3 region has the DNA TGCAGTAAAAACAGGGACACTGAAGCTTTCTTT. It translates to CSKNRDTEAFF. The V gene is TRBV20-1, the J gene TRBJ1-1; D is perhaps TRBD1 (6 bases). The V end was cut by 8 bases, the J end by 3 bases, with 10 bases between. The germline V gene encodes CDR1 DFQATT and CDR2 SNEGSKA (reference sequence). The CDR3 consists of 11 residues.

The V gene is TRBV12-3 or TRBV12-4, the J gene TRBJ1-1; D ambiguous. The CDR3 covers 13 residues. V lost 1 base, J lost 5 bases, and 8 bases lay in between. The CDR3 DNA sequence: TGTGCCAGCAGTTTAGTCCGTGCGACTGAAGCTTTCTTT. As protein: CASSLVRATEAFF.

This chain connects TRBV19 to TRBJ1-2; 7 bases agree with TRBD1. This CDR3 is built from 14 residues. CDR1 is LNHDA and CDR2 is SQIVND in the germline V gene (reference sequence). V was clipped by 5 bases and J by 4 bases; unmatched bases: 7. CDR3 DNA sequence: TGTGCCAGTAGTGTCGGGACAGAAGGCTATGGCTACACCTTC. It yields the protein CASSVGTEGYGYTF.

CDR3 sequence reads: CASSLYTGTGGPDEQYF. The DNA of the CDR3 is TGTGCCAGCAGTTTATATACAGGGACGGGGGGGCCGGACGAGCAGTACTTC. This chain uses TRBV27 with TRBJ2-7; 8 bases match TRBD2. The CDR3 loop spans 17 amino acids. CDR1 is MNHEY, CDR2 SMNVEV, per germline (reference sequence). After removal of 1 base from V and 5 bases from J, the junction contained 13 bases not matched to a gene.

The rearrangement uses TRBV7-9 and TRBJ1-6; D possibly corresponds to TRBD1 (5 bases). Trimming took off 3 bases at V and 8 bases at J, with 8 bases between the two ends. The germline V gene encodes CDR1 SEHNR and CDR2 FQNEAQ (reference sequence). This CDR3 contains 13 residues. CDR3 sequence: CASSFGGDSPLHF. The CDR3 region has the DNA TGTGCCAGCAGCTTCGGGGGGGATTCACCCCTCCACTTT.

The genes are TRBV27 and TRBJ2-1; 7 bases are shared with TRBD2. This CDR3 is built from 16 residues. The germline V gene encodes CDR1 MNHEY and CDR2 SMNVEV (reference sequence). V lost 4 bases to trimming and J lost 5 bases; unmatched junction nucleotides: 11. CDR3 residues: CASSSPLREPHNEQFF. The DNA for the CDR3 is TGTGCCAGCAGTTCCCCGCTGCGGGAGCCCCACAATGAGCAGTTCTTC.

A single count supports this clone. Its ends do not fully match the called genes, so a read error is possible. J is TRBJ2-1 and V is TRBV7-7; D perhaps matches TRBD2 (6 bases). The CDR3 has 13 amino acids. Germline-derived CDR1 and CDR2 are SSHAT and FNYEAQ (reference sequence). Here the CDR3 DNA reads TGTGCTAGCAGCTTGGGGACTGAGGATGAGCAGTTCTTC. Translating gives CASSLGTEDEQFF. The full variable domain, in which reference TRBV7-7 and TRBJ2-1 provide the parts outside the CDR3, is GAGVSQSPRYKVTKRGQDVTLRCDPISSHATLYWYQQALGQGPEFLTYFNYEAQPDKSGLPSDRFSAERPEGSISTLTIQRTEQRDSAMYRCASSLGTEDEQFFGPGTRLTVL.

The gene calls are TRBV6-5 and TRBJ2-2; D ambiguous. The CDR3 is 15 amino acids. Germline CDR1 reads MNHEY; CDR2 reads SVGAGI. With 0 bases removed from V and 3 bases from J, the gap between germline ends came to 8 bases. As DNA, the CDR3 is TGTGCCAGCAGTTACTCGGCCCTAGACACCGGGGAGCTGTTTTTT. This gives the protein CASSYSALDTGELFF.

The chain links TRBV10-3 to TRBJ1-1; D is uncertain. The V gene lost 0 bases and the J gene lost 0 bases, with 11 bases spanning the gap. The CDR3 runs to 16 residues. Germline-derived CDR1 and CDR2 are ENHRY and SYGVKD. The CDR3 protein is CAISESRGRLNTEAFF. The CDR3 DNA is TGTGCCATCAGTGAGTCGCGCGGCAGACTGAACACTGAAGCTTTCTTT.

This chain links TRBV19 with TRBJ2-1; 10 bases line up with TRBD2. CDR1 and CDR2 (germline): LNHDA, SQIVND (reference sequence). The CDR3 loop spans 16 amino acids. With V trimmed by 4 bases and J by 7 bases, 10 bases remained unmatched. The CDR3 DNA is TGTGCCAGTAGTAGGGCCCCAAGCGGGAGGGTAAATGAGCAGTTCTTC. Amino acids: CASSRAPSGRVNEQFF.

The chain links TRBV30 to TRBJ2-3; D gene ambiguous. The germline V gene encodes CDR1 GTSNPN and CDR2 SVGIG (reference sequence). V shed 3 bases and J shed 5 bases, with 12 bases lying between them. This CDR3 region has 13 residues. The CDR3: CAWSGGLIDTQYF. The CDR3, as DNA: TGTGCCTGGAGCGGCGGTTTGATAGATACGCAGTATTTT.

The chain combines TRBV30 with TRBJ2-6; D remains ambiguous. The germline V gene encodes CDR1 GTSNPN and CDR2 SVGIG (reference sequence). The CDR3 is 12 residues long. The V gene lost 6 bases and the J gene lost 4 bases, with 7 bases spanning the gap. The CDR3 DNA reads TGTGCCTGTTTATCCGGGGCCAACGTCCTGACTTTC. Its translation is CACLSGANVLTF.

The DNA of the CDR3 is TGTGCCAGCAGCTTGAGGGTAGCGGGAACCGGTGAGCAGTTCTTC. Translation: CASSLRVAGTGEQFF. The rearrangement joins TRBV5-4 to TRBJ2-1; 8 bases match TRBD2. The CDR3 runs 15 residues. J gave up 9 bases and V 1 base, and 9 bases lay outside the gene matches. Germline V lookup: CDR1 SGHNT, CDR2 YYREEE (reference sequence).

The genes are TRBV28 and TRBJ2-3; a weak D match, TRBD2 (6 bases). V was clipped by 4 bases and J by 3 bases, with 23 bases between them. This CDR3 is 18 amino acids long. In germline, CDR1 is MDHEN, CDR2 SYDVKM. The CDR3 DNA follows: TGTGCCAGCAGTTCGGCAGCTTTCCAGGCGGAGGGGACAGATACGCAGTATTTT. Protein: CASSSAAFQAEGTDTQYF.

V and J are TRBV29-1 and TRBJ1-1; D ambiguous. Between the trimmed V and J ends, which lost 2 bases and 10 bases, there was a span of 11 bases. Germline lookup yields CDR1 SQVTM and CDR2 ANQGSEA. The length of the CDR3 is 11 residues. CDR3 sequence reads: CSVEIVQLAFF. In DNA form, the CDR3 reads TGCAGCGTTGAAATCGTACAATTAGCTTTCTTT.

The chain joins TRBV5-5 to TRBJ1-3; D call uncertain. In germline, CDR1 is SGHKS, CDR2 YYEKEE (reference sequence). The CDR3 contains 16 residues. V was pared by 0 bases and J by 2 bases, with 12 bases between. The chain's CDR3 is CASSLVGSATGNTIYF. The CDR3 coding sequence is TGTGCCAGCAGCTTGGTCGGCAGCGCCACTGGAAACACCATATATTTT.

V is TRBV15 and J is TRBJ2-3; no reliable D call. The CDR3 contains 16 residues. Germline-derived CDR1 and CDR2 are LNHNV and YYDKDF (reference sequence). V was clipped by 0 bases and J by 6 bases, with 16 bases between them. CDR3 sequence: CATSRDQSSGTDTQYF. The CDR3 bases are TGTGCCACCAGCAGAGATCAGAGTTCAGGTACGGATACGCAGTATTTT.

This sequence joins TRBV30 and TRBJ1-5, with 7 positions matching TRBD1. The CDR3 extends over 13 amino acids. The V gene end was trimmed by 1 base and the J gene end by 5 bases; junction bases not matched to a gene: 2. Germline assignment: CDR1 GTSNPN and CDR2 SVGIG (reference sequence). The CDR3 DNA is TGTGCCTGGAGTGCCACAGGGGATCAGCCCCAGCATTTT. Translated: CAWSATGDQPQHF.

The CDR3 loop is CASSLERTDTGELFF. CDR3 DNA: TGTGCCAGCAGTTTAGAACGGACAGACACCGGGGAGCTGTTTTTT. The V gene is TRBV27, the J gene TRBJ2-2, with a possible D match to TRBD1 (6 bases). CDR1 is MNHEY and CDR2 is SMNVEV in the germline V gene (reference sequence). The CDR3 consists of 15 residues. With 2 bases removed from V and 3 bases from J, the gap between germline ends came to 10 bases.